The sequence of this TCR beta chain was determined in a study of HIV-infected patients and healthy controls. Study observations and caveats: HIV+ repertoires were severely depleted of MAIT alpha-chain CDR3s, unlike healthy controls.

By share of the sample, this clonotype is medium-sized. Antigen: not known. The V and J ends lost 4 bases and 7 bases respectively, with 8 bases between them. Germline CDR1 reads LGHDT; CDR2 reads YNNKEL (reference sequence). This CDR3 region has 12 residues. The repertoire came from unfractionated whole blood and reflected all unsorted peripheral T cells. Alpha and beta constant-region primers primed reverse transcription of about 500 ng RNA. Separate chain-specific third strand synthesis with multiplexing indices produced the alpha and beta libraries. TCRdb redid the calling of the 5' RACE reads with MiXCR, one entry per CDR3 protein. The sample includes 18,000 or so distinct CDR3 sequences, roughly 9% of them seen just once.

The receptor comes from an adult in good health. The chain couples TRBV3-1 to TRBJ2-1; D not resolved. The specimen sequenced was blood. The CDR3 is CASSPGLNEQFF. In nucleotides, the CDR3 is TGTGCCAGCAGCCCTGGGCTGAATGAGCAGTTCTTC.